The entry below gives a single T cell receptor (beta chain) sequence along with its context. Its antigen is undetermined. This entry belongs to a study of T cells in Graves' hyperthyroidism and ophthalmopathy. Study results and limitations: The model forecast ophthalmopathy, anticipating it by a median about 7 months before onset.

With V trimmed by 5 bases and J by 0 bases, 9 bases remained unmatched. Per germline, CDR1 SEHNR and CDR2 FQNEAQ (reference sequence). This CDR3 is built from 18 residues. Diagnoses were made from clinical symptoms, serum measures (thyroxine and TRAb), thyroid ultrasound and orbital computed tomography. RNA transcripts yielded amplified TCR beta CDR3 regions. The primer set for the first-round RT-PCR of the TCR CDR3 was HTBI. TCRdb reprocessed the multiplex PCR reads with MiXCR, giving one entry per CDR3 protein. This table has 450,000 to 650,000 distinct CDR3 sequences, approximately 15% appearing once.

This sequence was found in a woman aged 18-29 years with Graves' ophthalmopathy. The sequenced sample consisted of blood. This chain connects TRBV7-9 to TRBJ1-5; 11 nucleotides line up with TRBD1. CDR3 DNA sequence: TGTGCCAGCAGCAGCCGGGACAGGGGGACCCATAGCAATCAGCCCCAGCATTTT. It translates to CASSSRDRGTHSNQPQHF.